These 9 T cell receptor beta chains share one sample of origin, sequenced in a study of CD8 T cells in Susac syndrome. RNA in amounts of roughly 0.5 to 1 ug was reverse transcribed with random hexamers. TCRdb ran MiXCR on the immunoSEQ multiplex PCR reads and lists one entry per CDR3 protein. The sample consists of some 180,000 distinct CDR3 sequences, roughly 94% of them appearing once. The sample was CD4+ T cells from PBMCs. These receptors all come from a human donor with Susac syndrome.

The rearrangement joins TRBV5-1 to TRBJ2-6, with 7 bases that match TRBD1. J lost 2 bases, V lost 5 bases, and 4 bases had no gene match. Germline loops: CDR1 SGHRS, CDR2 YFSETQ. This CDR3 is 15 amino acids long. CDR3 residues: CASSLDRAGANVLTF. CDR3 DNA sequence: TGCGCCAGCAGTTTAGACAGGGCTGGGGCCAACGTCCTGACTTTC.

This CDR3 is CASSSAGTEETQYF. The CDR3 DNA follows: TGTGCCAGCAGCTCGGCCGGGACAGAGGAGACCCAGTACTTC. The chain joins TRBV3-1 to TRBJ2-5; 7 positions match TRBD1. CDR1 LGHDT and CDR2 YNNKEL come from the germline V gene (reference sequence). The CDR3 has 14 amino acids. V lost 5 bases and J lost 5; bases outside the gene matches: 8.

This sequence joins TRBV5-4 and TRBJ2-1, with TRBD2 as a possible D gene (6 bases). CDR1 and CDR2 (germline): SGHNT, YYREEE (reference sequence). V was cut by 5 bases and J by 12 bases, with 15 bases left in between. The CDR3 is 12 amino acids. The CDR3 is CASSAGTLRQFF. DNA for the CDR3: TGTGCCAGCAGTGCCGGGACTTTAAGGCAGTTCTTC.

V and J are TRBV7-9 and TRBJ1-1, with D perhaps TRBD1 (5 bases). V dropped 5 bases and J dropped 4 bases, with 11 bases sitting between them. This CDR3 is built from 13 residues. Germline V gene lookup returns CDR1 SEHNR and CDR2 FQNEAQ (reference sequence). This chain's CDR3 is CASSRQFGTEAFF. As DNA, the CDR3 is TGTGCCAGCAGCCGACAGTTTGGCACTGAAGCTTTCTTT.

The chain has TRBV6-2 or TRBV6-3 and TRBJ2-1, with D unclear. Germline CDR1 MNHEY, CDR2 SVGEGT. The CDR3 totals 13 residues. V was clipped by 2 bases and J by 10 bases, with 12 bases between them. The CDR3 sequence is CASSYEFPTEQFF. CDR3 coding DNA: TGTGCCAGCAGTTACGAGTTTCCCACGGAGCAGTTCTTC.

Here the CDR3 DNA reads TGTGCCAGCAGTCCCAACAGTAATGAAAAACTGTTTTTT. This sequence encodes CASSPNSNEKLFF. The genes are TRBV28 and TRBJ1-4; D unclear. Germline V gives CDR1 MDHEN, CDR2 SYDVKM. Trimming took 5 bases from V and 4 from J, leaving 8 bases between them. This CDR3 has 13 residues. The full variable domain, completed using reference TRBV28 and TRBJ1-4, is DVKVTQSSRYLVKRTGEKVFLECVQDMDHENMFWYRQDPGLGLRLIYFSYDVKMKEKGDIPEGYSVSREKKERFSLILESASTNQTSMYLCASSPNSNEKLFFGSGTQLSVL.

The genes are TRBV28 and TRBJ1-1, with TRBD1 as a possible D gene (5 bases). Germline V CDR1 and CDR2: MDHEN, SYDVKM. There are 13 residues in the CDR3. Trimming pared 9 bases from V and 1 base from J, leaving 12 bases between. The chain's CDR3 is CASQLGGNTEAFF. The CDR3 DNA is TGTGCCAGTCAATTGGGGGGGAACACTGAAGCTTTCTTT.

The chain employs TRBV18 and TRBJ2-5; the D gene is possibly TRBD1 (5 bases). From germline, CDR1 is KGHSH and CDR2 LQKENI. This CDR3 comprises 15 residues. V was clipped by 3 bases and J by 4 bases, with 15 bases between them. CDR3 bases: TGTGCCAGCTCACCGGAGCGAGCTAGGGGAGAGACCCAGTACTTC. Translated, it gives CASSPERARGETQYF.

J is TRBJ2-5 and V is TRBV12-3 or TRBV12-4; D ambiguous. This CDR3 has 14 residues. Between the trimmed V and J ends, which lost 2 bases and 5 bases, there was a span of 12 bases. The CDR3 region has the DNA TGTGCCAGCAGTTTATCCGGCAGCCGGGAGACCCAGTACTTC. This gives the protein CASSLSGSRETQYF.